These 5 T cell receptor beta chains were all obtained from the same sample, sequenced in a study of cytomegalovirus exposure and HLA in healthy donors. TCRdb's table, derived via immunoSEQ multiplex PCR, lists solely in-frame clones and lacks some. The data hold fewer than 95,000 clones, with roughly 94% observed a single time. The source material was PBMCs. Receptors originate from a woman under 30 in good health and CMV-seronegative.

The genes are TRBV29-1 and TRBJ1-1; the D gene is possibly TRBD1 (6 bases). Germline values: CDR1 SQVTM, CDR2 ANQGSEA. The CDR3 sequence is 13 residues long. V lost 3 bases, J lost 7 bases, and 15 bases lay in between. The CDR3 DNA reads TGCAGCGTTGAGGCAGGAACAGGGAGTGAAGCTTTCTTT. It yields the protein CSVEAGTGSEAFF.

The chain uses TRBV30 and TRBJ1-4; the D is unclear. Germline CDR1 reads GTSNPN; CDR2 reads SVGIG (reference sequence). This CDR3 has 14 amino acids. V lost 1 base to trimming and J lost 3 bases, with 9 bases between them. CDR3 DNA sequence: TGTGCCTGGAGTGGTCCGGGATCTAATGAAAAACTGTTTTTT. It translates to CAWSGPGSNEKLFF.

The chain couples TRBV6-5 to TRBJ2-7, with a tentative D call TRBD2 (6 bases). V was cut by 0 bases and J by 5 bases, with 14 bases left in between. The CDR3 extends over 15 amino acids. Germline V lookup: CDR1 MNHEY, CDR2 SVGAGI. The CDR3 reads CASSYSSGTRDEQYF. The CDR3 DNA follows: TGTGCCAGCAGTTACTCGAGTGGGACTCGGGACGAGCAGTACTTC.

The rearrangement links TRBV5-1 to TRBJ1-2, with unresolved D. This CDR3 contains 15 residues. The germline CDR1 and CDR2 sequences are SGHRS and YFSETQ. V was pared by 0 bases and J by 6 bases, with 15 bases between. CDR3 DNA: TGCGCCAGCAGCTTGGCCGGGTCAGCGTCCGATGGCTACACCTTC. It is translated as CASSLAGSASDGYTF.

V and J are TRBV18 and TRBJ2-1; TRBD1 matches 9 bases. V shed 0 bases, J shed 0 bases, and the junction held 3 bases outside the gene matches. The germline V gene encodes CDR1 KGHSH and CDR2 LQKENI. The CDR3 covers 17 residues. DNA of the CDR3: TGTGCCAGCTCACCACCTAACAGGGGGCTCTCCTACAATGAGCAGTTCTTC. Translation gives CASSPPNRGLSYNEQFF.